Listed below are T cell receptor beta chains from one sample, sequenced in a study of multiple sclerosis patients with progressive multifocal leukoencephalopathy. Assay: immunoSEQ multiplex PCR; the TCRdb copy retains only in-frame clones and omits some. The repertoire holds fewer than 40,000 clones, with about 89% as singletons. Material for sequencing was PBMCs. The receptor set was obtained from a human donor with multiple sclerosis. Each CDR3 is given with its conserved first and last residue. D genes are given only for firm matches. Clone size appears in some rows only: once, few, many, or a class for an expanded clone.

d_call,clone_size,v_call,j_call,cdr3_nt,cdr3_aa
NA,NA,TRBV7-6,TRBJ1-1,TGTGCCAGCCGCCCTGGGCAGGGGTCAAACACTGAAGCTTTCTTT,CASRPGQGSNTEAFF
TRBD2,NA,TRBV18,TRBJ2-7,TGTGCCAGCTCACCACTCCCTAGCGGGAGTGGTGGGGTCTACGAGCAGTACTTC,CASSPLPSGSGGVYEQYF
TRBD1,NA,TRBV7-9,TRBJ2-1,TGTGCCAGCAGCTTAGCGCTGGACAGGTTGCAGTTCTTC,CASSLALDRLQFF
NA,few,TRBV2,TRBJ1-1,TGTGCCAGCAGTCGATCTAGAACTGAAGCTTTCTTT,CASSRSRTEAFF
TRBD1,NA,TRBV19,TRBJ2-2,TGTGCCAGTGACAGCTGGACAGGGAGCACCGGGGAGCTGTTTTTT,CASDSWTGSTGELFF
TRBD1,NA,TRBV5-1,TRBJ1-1,TGCGCCAGCAGCTTGCGGGACAGAAACACTGAAGCTTTCTTT,CASSLRDRNTEAFF
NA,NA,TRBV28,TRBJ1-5,TGTGCCAGCAGTGGTATTAAGTCCCTAGGCAATCAGCCCCAGCATTTT,CASSGIKSLGNQPQHF
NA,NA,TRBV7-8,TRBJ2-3,TGTGCCAGCAGCTCGGGTGGAGGCAACACAGATACGCAGTATTTT,CASSSGGGNTDTQYF
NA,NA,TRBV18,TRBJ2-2,TGTGCCAGCTCACCACAATCGGGGGAAGGCGGGGAGCTGTTTTTT,CASSPQSGEGGELFF
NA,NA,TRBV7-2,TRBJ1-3,TGTGCCAGCAGCTCCCTCAACAGGGCTGGAAACACCATATATTTT,CASSSLNRAGNTIYF
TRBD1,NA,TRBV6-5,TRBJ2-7,TGTGCCAGCAGAAGTACGGGACAGGGTTTATACGAGCAGTACTTC,CASRSTGQGLYEQYF
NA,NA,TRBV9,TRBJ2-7,TGTGCCAGCAGCGTAGGGGGGTCCCTCAACGAGCAGTACTTC,CASSVGGSLNEQYF
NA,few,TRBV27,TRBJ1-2,TGTGCCAGCAGTTGGGGGGGGGTCTATGGCTACACCTTC,CASSWGGVYGYTF
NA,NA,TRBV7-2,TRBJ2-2,TGTGCCAGCAGATCAATGGGGAACACCGGGGAGCTGTTTTTT,CASRSMGNTGELFF
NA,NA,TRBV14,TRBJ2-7,TGTGCCAGCAGCCCTTACCCCGGGGGTCGCGAGCAGTACTTC,CASSPYPGGREQYF
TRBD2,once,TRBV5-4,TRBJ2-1,TGTGCCAGCAGCTTGAGCGGGACTTACAATGAGCAGTTCTTC,CASSLSGTYNEQFF
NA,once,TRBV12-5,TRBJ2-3,TGTGCTAGTGGTTTGGCGACAGGCACAGATACGCAGTATTTT,CASGLATGTDTQYF
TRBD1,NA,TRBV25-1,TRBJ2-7,TGTGCCAGCAGTGCAGGGACAGGTGTCCTCTGGGGCCACGAGCAGTACTTC,CASSAGTGVLWGHEQYF
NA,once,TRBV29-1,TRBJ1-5,TGCAGCGTTGTGGAGGTGGGTCAGCCCCAGCATTTT,CSVVEVGQPQHF
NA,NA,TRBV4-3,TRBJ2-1,TGCGCCAGCAGCCGTTGGGCTAGTCAGAATGAGCAGTTCTTC,CASSRWASQNEQFF
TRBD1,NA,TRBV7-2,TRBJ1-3,TGTGCCAGCAGCCAACCTTTCCGAGGGGGCTCCGGAAACACCATATATTTT,CASSQPFRGGSGNTIYF
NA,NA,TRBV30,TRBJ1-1,TGTGCCTGGAGTGTATCTAACACTGAAGCTTTCTTT,CAWSVSNTEAFF
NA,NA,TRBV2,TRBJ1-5,TGTGCCAGCAGTGAGCGGCAGGGAGGAGGTCAGCCCCAGCATTTT,CASSERQGGGQPQHF
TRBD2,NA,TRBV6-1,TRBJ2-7,TGTGCCAGCGTGGCCCTAAGCGGGAGCCGCTACGAGCAGTACTTC,CASVALSGSRYEQYF
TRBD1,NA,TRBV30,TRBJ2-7,TGTGCCTGGAGGGCGACAGGGGTTGCAGACTTC,CAWRATGVADF
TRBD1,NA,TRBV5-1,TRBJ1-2,TGCGCCAGCAGCTTGTGGGAGGGGGCTGGCTACACCTTC,CASSLWEGAGYTF
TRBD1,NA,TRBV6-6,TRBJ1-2,TGTGCCAGCAGTCTTGACAGGGTCATGCTCGGCTACACCTTC,CASSLDRVMLGYTF
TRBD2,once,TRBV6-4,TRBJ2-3,TGTGCCAGCAGTGACTCTCCTAGCGGGGGCACAGATACGCAGTATTTT,CASSDSPSGGTDTQYF
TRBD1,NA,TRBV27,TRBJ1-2,TGTGCCAGCAGTCCCTCGTGGGGGGACAGGGGGCTGGGGGGCTACACCTTC,CASSPSWGDRGLGGYTF
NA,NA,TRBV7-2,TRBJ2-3,TGTGCCAGCAGCTTATCCGCCGATACGCAGTATTTT,CASSLSADTQYF
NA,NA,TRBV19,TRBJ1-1,TGTGCCAGTAGCCTGGGACTCCAACTAGCCGAAGCTTTCTTT,CASSLGLQLAEAFF
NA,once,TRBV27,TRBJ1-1,TGTGCCAGCAGTTCTAGAGACACTGAAGCTTTCTTT,CASSSRDTEAFF
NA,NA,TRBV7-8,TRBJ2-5,TGTGCCAGCAGCGGCAGGTTCGGGGGGCCCCAGTACTTC,CASSGRFGGPQYF
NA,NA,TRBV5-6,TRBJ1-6,TGTGCCAGCAGCTTGTTGGATGTCAGCTCCTATAATTCACCCCTCCACTTT,CASSLLDVSSYNSPLHF
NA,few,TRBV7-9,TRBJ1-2,TGTGCCAGCAGCTTAGGCAGGTTGGGCTATGGCTACACCTTC,CASSLGRLGYGYTF
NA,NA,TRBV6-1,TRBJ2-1,TGTGCCAGCAGTGAACGGGGCTCCTACAATGAGCAGTTCTTC,CASSERGSYNEQFF
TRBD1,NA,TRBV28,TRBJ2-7,TGTGCCAGCAGTCAAGACAGGGGCGGTGACGAGCAGTACTTC,CASSQDRGGDEQYF
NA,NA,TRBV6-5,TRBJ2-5,TGTGCCAGCAGTTATAGGGCAGCCGAGACCCAGTACTTC,CASSYRAAETQYF